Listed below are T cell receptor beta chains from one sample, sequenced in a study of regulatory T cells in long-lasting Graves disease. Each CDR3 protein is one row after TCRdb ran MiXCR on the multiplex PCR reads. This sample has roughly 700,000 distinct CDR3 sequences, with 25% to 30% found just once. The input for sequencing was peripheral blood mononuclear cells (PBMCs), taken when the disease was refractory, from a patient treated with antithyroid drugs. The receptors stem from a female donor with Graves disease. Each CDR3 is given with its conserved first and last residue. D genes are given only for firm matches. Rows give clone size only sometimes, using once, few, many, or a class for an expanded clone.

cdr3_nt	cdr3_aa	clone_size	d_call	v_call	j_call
TGTGCCAGCTCAATGGACTCGCTGACGGAGACCCAGTACTTC	CASSMDSLTETQYF	NA	NA	TRBV18	TRBJ2-5
TGTGCCAGCAGCTTTGTGACAGGCAGACGTGGCTACACCTTC	CASSFVTGRRGYTF	NA	NA	TRBV5-4	TRBJ1-2
TGTGCCAGCAACCAGGGAGGACGAACTGAAGCTTTCTTT	CASNQGGRTEAFF	NA	NA	TRBV12-3/TRBV12-4	TRBJ1-1
TGTGCCAGCAGGGCCTCCGAGGGGGCGTATCTTGAAGCTTTCTTT	CASRASEGAYLEAFF	many	TRBD1	TRBV2	TRBJ1-1
TGTGCCAGCAGCCAAGAACCCTCGGACACTGAAGCTTTCTTT	CASSQEPSDTEAFF	few	NA	TRBV5-4	TRBJ1-1
TGCGCCAGCAGCTTGGAGGCAGGCAGCAATCAGCCCCAGCATTTT	CASSLEAGSNQPQHF	many	NA	TRBV5-1	TRBJ1-5
TGTGCCAGCAGCGTCTTTAATGAAAAACTGTTTTTT	CASSVFNEKLFF	NA	NA	TRBV7-9	TRBJ1-4
TGTGCCAGCAGTGAAGCTCCAACAGGGGGCAACACTGAAGCTTTCTTT	CASSEAPTGGNTEAFF	many	TRBD1	TRBV2	TRBJ1-1
TGTGCCAGCAGCTACCCTAGGGGGAGGGAGACCCAGTACTTC	CASSYPRGRETQYF	many	NA	TRBV11-2	TRBJ2-5
TGTGCCAGCAGGGACAGTTCACCTGAAGCTTTCTTT	CASRDSSPEAFF	few	NA	TRBV6-1	TRBJ1-1
TGTGCCAGCAGCACCCCCCGCCGGGACAGGGGGGAGAACACTGAAGCTTTCTTT	CASSTPRRDRGENTEAFF	NA	TRBD1	TRBV11-2	TRBJ1-1
TGTGCTAGTGGTTCTCTAACAGGGACGGGGGGTGAAAAACTGTTTTTT	CASGSLTGTGGEKLFF	few	NA	TRBV12-5	TRBJ1-4
TGTGCCAGCAGTTACCCGGCTAGCGGGCACTACGAGCAGTACTTC	CASSYPASGHYEQYF	NA	TRBD2	TRBV6-5	TRBJ2-7
TGCGCCAGCAGTCAACGAGGACAGGGATTCCAGGAAGCTTTCTTT	CASSQRGQGFQEAFF	once	TRBD1	TRBV10-2	TRBJ1-1
TGTGCCAGCAGCCCGGCTCGCGTCGGATTTCAACTGTTTTTT	CASSPARVGFQLFF	many	NA	TRBV11-1	TRBJ1-4
TGTGCCAGCGGAGCCCCCCTTCCAACCGCTTCGGGCTACACCTTC	CASGAPLPTASGYTF	few	NA	TRBV25-1	TRBJ1-2
TGTGCCAGTAGTATTTATCCGGACCGAACCTACGAGCAGTACTTC	CASSIYPDRTYEQYF	NA	NA	TRBV19	TRBJ2-7
TGCAGTGCTAGAGAGAGGTCGGCGGAGGGAGAGACCCAGTACTTC	CSARERSAEGETQYF	few	NA	TRBV20-1	TRBJ2-5
TGTGCCAGCAGCTTAACGGTGCAGGGAGGGGAAGCTTTCTTT	CASSLTVQGGEAFF	NA	NA	TRBV7-3	TRBJ1-1
TGTGCCACCAGCAGAGGAGGGCGAGATCAGCCCCAGCATTTT	CATSRGGRDQPQHF	NA	NA	TRBV15	TRBJ1-5
TGTGCCAGTAGTATCCGGGACAGAAATCAGCCCCAGCATTTT	CASSIRDRNQPQHF	many	TRBD1	TRBV19	TRBJ1-5
TGTGCCAGCAGAGTCCCCGCAGGTCATGGAAACACCATATATTTT	CASRVPAGHGNTIYF	few	NA	TRBV6-2/TRBV6-3	TRBJ1-3